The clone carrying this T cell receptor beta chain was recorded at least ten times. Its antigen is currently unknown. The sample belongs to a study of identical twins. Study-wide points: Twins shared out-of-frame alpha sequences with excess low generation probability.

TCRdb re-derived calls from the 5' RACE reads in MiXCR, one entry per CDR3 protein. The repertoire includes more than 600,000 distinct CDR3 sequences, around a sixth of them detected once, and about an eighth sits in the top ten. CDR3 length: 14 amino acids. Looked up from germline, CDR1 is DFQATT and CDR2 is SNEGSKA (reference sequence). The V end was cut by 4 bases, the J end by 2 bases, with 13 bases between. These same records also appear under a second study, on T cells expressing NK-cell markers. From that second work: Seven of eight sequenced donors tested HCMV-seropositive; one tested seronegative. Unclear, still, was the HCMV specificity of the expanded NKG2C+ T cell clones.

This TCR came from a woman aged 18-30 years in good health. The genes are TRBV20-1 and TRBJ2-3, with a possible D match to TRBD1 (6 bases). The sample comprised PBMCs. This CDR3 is CSANGQGITDTQYF. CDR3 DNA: TGCAGTGCTAACGGGCAGGGGATCACAGATACGCAGTATTTT.